These 8 T cell receptor beta chains came from one sample sequenced in a study of blood T cell repertoires in COVID-19 (TCRdb year 2020). Library construction relied on the immunoSEQ multiplex PCR assay. TCRdb re-hosts the immuneACCESS table, in-frame sequences only. Its copies lack some clones; in the studies checked, an unresolved V gene accounts for under half of them, and the cause for the rest is not known. In this sample the table shows 150,000 to 200,000 clones, approximately 85% of which occur a single time. Together, the top ten hold approximately 9.8% of the sample. Sequenced: peripheral blood. The receptors come from a woman older than 75 with acute or convalescent COVID-19.

This chain links TRBV6-6 with TRBJ1-6; D might be TRBD1 (6 bases). The CDR3 contains 14 residues. Germline CDR1 reads MNHNY; CDR2 reads SVGAGI (reference sequence). V lost 5 bases and J 11 bases, leaving 16 bases between the germline ends. CDR3 region: CASSPFGQITPLHF. CDR3 sequence (DNA): TGTGCCAGCAGTCCCTTTGGACAGATAACACCCCTCCACTTT.

V usage is TRBV9 and J usage is TRBJ2-1; 9 positions agree with TRBD2. The CDR3 covers 15 residues. Germline loops: CDR1 SGDLS, CDR2 YYNGEE. V was clipped by 4 bases and J by 3 bases; unmatched bases: 5. CDR3: CASSPQRGVYNEQFF. The CDR3, as DNA: TGTGCCAGCAGCCCTCAGCGGGGGGTCTACAATGAGCAGTTCTTC.

This sequence joins TRBV6-1 and TRBJ1-6, with 10 bases matching TRBD1. The CDR3 is 16 amino acids. Germline CDR1 and CDR2: MNHNS and SASEGT. V shed 2 bases and J 7 bases; nucleotides not matched to a gene: 5. CDR3 in amino acids: CASSERVGQGNSPLHF. In DNA form, the CDR3 reads TGTGCCAGCAGTGAAAGGGTGGGACAGGGGAATTCACCCCTCCACTTT.

The chain joins TRBV10-1 to TRBJ1-4; no reliable D call. Germline V gene sequence: CDR1 WNHNN, CDR2 SYGVQD (reference sequence). V shed 8 bases and J shed 8 bases, with 24 bases lying between them. The CDR3 runs 16 residues. This chain's CDR3 is CASYTVGTASREKLFF. The CDR3 DNA follows: TGCGCCAGCTACACCGTAGGAACAGCAAGTCGGGAAAAACTGTTTTTT.

The chain uses TRBV5-1 and TRBJ2-2, with D possibly TRBD2 on 6 matching bases. The CDR3 consists of 14 residues. CDR1 is SGHRS and CDR2 is YFSETQ in the germline V gene. The V gene lost 3 bases and the J gene lost 6 bases, with 12 bases spanning the gap. The CDR3 here is CASSSPSEAGELFF. CDR3 coding DNA: TGCGCCAGCAGCTCGCCTAGCGAGGCCGGGGAGCTGTTTTTT.

As DNA, the CDR3 is TGTGCCAGCAGTGAAAGCTCCAGGGCAGAGACCCAGTACTTC. It codes for CASSESSRAETQYF. The V call is TRBV2, the J call TRBJ2-5, with a tentative D call TRBD1 (5 bases). The V end lost 2 bases, the J end lost 4 bases, and 11 bases lay between the germline ends. This CDR3 is 14 amino acids long. From germline, CDR1 is SNHLY and CDR2 FYNNEI.

CDR3 region: CASSHQDRGNTEAFF. As DNA, the CDR3 is TGTGCCAGCAGCCACCAGGACAGGGGGAACACTGAAGCTTTCTTT. The V call is TRBV4-2, the J call TRBJ1-1, with 9 nucleotides matching TRBD1. This CDR3 has 15 residues. Germline CDR1 is LGHNA and CDR2 is YNFKEQ. Trimming removed 3 bases from V and 1 base from J; junction bases left unmatched: 3.

The chain recombines TRBV15 with TRBJ1-2; D might be TRBD1 (5 bases). There are 12 residues in the CDR3. Trimming pared 3 bases from V and 12 bases from J, leaving 14 bases between. Germline CDR1 is LNHNV and CDR2 is YYDKDF (reference sequence). The CDR3, as DNA: TGTGCCACCAGCAGCGGGGACTTACAGAACACCTTC. Translating it yields CATSSGDLQNTF.